This T cell receptor beta chain derives from a study of CD8 T cells in Susac syndrome. Findings and limits, study-wide: The TCR sequencing and HLA analysis in the study involved a relatively small number of individuals, as the study acknowledged.

With respect to this clonotype: Its specificity is not known.

The CDR3 has 16 amino acids. The germline V gene has CDR1 LGHNT and CDR2 FRNRAP. V shed 2 bases and J shed 0 bases, with 13 bases lying between them. Sequencing of TCR beta covered CD8+ and CD4+ T cells obtained from blood. Through negative isolation, CD4+ and CD8+ T cells were obtained, while TEMRA cells were enriched using FACS. RNA, at about 0.45 to 1 ug, was reverse transcribed with random hexamers. An immunoSEQ multiplex PCR amplified TCR beta CDR3 over 54 Vbeta and 13 Jbeta. TCRdb called the immunoSEQ multiplex PCR reads again in MiXCR, with one record for every CDR3 protein. Among approximately 160,000 distinct CDR3 sequences listed, approximately 94% were seen once.

Material: CD4+ T cells from PBMCs. The chain joins TRBV12-5 to TRBJ1-1; the D is unclear. This sequence was found in a human donor with multiple sclerosis. The CDR3 is CASGLPSQVLNTEAFF. The CDR3 DNA is TGTGCTAGTGGTTTGCCGTCCCAGGTATTGAACACTGAAGCTTTCTTT.